This T cell receptor (beta chain) came from a study of technical replicates of blood from a few donors. Sequencing used immunoSEQ multiplex PCR; TCRdb keeps in-frame clones, though not all of them. This sample has roughly 76,000 clones, with about nine tenths found just once. CDR1 is SGHTA, CDR2 FQGTGA, per germline. This CDR3 spans 13 amino acids. V lost 5 bases and J lost 5, with 10 bases in between. The chain uses TRBV7-3 and TRBJ1-3; no clear D gene. The source of this sequence is a human donor in good health. Some clones in this sample may be carry-over from other donors' samples. The source material was T cells isolated from PBMCs. In nucleotides, the CDR3 is TGTGCCAGCAGCCCCCGGGTAAGAAACACCATATATTTT. Amino acids: CASSPRVRNTIYF.